The next 8 T cell receptor beta chains were all read from a single sample in a study of vaccination and CD4 T cells after COVID-19. TCRdb called the PCR reads again in MiXCR, with one record for every CDR3 protein. The sample has 15,000 to 20,000 distinct CDR3 sequences; roughly 63% are singletons. Sequencing was performed on CD4+ T cells from blood, taken after SARS-CoV-2 vaccination. The receptors come from a human donor who had recovered from COVID-19.

The J gene is TRBJ2-5, the V gene TRBV12-3 or TRBV12-4; D possibly uses TRBD1 or TRBD2 (5 bases each). This CDR3 spans 12 amino acids. The CDR3 DNA sequence: TGTGCGGTGCGGGTCCAGGGCGAGACCCAGTACTTC. It is translated as CAVRVQGETQYF.

This clonotype was recorded a few times. The chain employs TRBV6-5 and TRBJ2-5; 7 bases line up with TRBD2. This CDR3 region has 12 residues. CDR1 is MNHEY, CDR2 SVGAGI, per germline. V was clipped by 2 bases and J by 7 bases; unmatched bases: 1. CDR3 protein: CASSYGGGTQYF. CDR3 nucleotide sequence: TGTGCCAGCAGTTACGGGGGGGGGACCCAGTACTTC.

This clonotype was found once. The rearrangement links TRBV15 to TRBJ1-1; D uncertain. Per the germline V gene, CDR1 is LNHNV and CDR2 is YYDKDF (reference sequence). The CDR3 is made up of 11 amino acids. V lost 5 bases and J lost 11, with 12 bases in between. CDR3 region: CATSDRVAAFF. In DNA form, the CDR3 reads TGTGCCACCAGCGACCGGGTTGCGGCTTTCTTT.

This clonotype occurred once. The chain employs TRBV7-6 and TRBJ1-2; TRBD1 is a possible D gene (6 bases). This CDR3 has 15 residues. CDR1 is SGHVS and CDR2 is FNYEAQ in the germline V gene. V lost 4 bases and J lost 3, with 15 bases in between. The CDR3 nucleotides read TGTGCCAGCAGCTCGAGAAACAGGGACGACTATGGCTACACCTTC. Translated, it gives CASSSRNRDDYGYTF.

The chain uses TRBV20-1 and TRBJ2-7, with D maybe TRBD2 (7 bases). Trimming cost V 5 bases and J 2 bases, with 19 bases left between them. The germline V gene encodes CDR1 DFQATT and CDR2 SNEGSKA (reference sequence). The CDR3 consists of 15 residues. This CDR3 reads CSAGTWASGAYEQYF. In nucleotides, the CDR3 is TGCAGTGCTGGGACATGGGCTAGCGGAGCCTACGAGCAGTACTTC.

This clonotype was observed a handful of times. The gene calls are TRBV20-1 and TRBJ2-1, with TRBD2 identical over 13 bases. CDR3 length equals 14 residues. CDR1 and CDR2 from the germline V gene are DFQATT and SNEGSKA (reference sequence). Trimming at V came to 5 bases and at J to 8 bases, leaving 6 bases not matched to a gene. CDR3 nucleotides: TGCAGTGCTCTGGGGGGACTAGCGGGATATGAGCAGTTCTTC. Translation gives CSALGGLAGYEQFF.

This clonotype was seen more than once but under ten times. The V call is TRBV7-3, the J call TRBJ2-5; D possibly corresponds to TRBD1 (6 bases). The CDR3 consists of 17 residues. The germline V gene has CDR1 SGHTA and CDR2 FQGTGA. Trimming left V 2 bases short and J 1 base short, with 17 bases between. CDR3 coding DNA: TGTGCCAGCAGCTTATCTAGCTCCGTGGGGGCCCAAGAGACCCAGTACTTC. Translated, it gives CASSLSSSVGAQETQYF.

This clonotype was detected only a few times. The chain joins TRBV5-4 to TRBJ1-3, with 9 bases aligning to TRBD1. The germline gives CDR1 SGHNT, CDR2 YYREEE (reference sequence). J lost 2 bases, V lost 4 bases, and 4 bases had no gene match. CDR3 length: 15 amino acids. CDR3 residues: CASSVRTGAGNTIYF. DNA of the CDR3: TGTGCCAGCAGCGTGCGGACAGGGGCTGGAAACACCATATATTTT.